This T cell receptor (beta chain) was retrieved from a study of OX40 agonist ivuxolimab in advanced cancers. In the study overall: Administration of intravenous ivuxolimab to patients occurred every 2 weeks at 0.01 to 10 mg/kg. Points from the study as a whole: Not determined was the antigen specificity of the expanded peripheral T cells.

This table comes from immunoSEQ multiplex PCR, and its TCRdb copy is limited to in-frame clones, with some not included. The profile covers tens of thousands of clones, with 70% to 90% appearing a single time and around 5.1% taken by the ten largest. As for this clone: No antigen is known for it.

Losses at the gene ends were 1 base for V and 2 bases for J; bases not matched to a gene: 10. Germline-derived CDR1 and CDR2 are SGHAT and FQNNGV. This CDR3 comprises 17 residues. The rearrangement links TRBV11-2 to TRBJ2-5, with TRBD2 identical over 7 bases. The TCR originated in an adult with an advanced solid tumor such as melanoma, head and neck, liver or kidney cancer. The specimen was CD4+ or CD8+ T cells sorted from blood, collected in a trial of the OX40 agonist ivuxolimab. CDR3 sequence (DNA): TGTGCCAGCAGCTTAGGAGGTTCTAGCGGAGCACAAGAGACCCAGTACTTC. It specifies CASSLGGSSGAQETQYF. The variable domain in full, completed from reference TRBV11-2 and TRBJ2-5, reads EAGVAQSPRYKIIEKRQSVAFWCNPISGHATLYWYQQILGQGPKLLIQFQNNGVVDDSQLPKDRFSAERLKGVDSTLKIQPAKLEDSAVYLCASSLGGSSGAQETQYFGPGTRLLVL.